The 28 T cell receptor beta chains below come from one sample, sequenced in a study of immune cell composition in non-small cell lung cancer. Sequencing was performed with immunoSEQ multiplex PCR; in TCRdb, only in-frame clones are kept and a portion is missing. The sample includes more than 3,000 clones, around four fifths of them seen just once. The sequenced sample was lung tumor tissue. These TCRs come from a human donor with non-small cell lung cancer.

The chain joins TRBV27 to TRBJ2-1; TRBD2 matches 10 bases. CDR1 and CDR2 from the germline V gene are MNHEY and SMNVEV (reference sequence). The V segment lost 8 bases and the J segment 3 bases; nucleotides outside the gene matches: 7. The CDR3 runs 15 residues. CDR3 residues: CASRKAGGNYNEQFF. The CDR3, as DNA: TGTGCCAGCCGGAAAGCGGGAGGGAACTACAATGAGCAGTTCTTC.

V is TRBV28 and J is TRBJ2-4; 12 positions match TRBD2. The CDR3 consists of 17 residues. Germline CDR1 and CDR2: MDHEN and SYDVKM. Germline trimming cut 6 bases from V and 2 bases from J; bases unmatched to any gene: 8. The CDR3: CASRVTSGSPSKNIQYF. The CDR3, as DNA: TGTGCCAGCAGAGTGACTAGCGGGAGTCCGTCCAAAAACATTCAGTACTTC.

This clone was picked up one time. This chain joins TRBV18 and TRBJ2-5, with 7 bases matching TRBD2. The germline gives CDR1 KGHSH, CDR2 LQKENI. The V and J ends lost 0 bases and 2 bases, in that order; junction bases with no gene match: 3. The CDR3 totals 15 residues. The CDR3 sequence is CASSPPGGKQETQYF. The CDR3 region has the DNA TGTGCCAGCTCACCACCGGGAGGGAAACAAGAGACCCAGTACTTC.

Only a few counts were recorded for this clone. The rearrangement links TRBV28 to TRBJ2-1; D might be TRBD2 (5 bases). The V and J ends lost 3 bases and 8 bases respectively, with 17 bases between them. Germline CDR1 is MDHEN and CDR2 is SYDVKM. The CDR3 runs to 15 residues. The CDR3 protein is CASSLFVASEDEQFF. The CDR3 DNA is TGTGCCAGCAGTTTGTTTGTGGCCTCGGAGGATGAGCAGTTCTTC.

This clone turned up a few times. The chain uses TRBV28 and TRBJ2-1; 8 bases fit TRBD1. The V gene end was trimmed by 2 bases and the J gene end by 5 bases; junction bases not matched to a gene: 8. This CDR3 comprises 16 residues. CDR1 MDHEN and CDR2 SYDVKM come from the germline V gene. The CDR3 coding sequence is TGTGCCAGCAGTTTACTAGACGGACAGGGAAACAATGAGCAGTTCTTC. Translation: CASSLLDGQGNNEQFF.

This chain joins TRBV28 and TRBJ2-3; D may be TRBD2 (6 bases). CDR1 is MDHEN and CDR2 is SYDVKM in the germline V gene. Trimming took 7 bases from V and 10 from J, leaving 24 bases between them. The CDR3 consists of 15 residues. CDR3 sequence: CASNRDSREPIAQYF. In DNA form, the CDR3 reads TGTGCCAGCAACCGGGACTCAAGGGAGCCTATCGCGCAGTATTTT.

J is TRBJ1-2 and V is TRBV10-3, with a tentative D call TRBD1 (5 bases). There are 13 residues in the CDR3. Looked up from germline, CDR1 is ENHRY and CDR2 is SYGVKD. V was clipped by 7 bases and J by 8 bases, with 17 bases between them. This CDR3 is CAIKTGDRWGYTF. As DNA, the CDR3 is TGTGCCATCAAGACGGGGGATCGTTGGGGCTACACCTTC.

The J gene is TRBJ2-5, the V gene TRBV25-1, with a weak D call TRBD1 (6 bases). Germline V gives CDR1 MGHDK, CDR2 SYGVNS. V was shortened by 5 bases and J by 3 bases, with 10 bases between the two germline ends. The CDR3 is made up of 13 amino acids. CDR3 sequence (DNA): TGTGCCAGCAGTTTGCCAGGGGAAGAGACCCAGTACTTC. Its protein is CASSLPGEETQYF.

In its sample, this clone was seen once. As DNA, the CDR3 is TGCGCCAGCAGCCAAGAGCCGACTAGCGGGAGAACCACACGCGCGAACACCGGGGAGCTGTTTTTT. Translated, it gives CASSQEPTSGRTTRANTGELFF. The rearrangement uses TRBV4-1 and TRBJ2-2; 12 bases map to TRBD2. Trimming cost V 0 bases and J 0 bases; bases outside gene matches: 14. Germline CDR1 MGHRA, CDR2 YSYEKL. This CDR3 spans 22 amino acids.

The CDR3 coding sequence is TGTGCCAGCAGCGACCCCAGCGGGCCCTACAATGAGCAGTTCTTC. Amino acid sequence: CASSDPSGPYNEQFF. The rearrangement links TRBV9 to TRBJ2-1; D may be TRBD2 (6 bases). The length of the CDR3 is 15 residues. Trimming left V 3 bases short and J 2 bases short, with 12 bases between. CDR1 SGDLS and CDR2 YYNGEE come from the germline V gene.

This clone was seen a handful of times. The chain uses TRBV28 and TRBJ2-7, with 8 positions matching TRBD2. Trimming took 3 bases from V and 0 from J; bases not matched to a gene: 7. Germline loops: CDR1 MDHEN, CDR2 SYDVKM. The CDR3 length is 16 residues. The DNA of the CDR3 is TGTGCCAGCAGTTTCGGCGGCGGGAGGACCTCCTACGAGCAGTACTTC. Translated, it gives CASSFGGGRTSYEQYF.

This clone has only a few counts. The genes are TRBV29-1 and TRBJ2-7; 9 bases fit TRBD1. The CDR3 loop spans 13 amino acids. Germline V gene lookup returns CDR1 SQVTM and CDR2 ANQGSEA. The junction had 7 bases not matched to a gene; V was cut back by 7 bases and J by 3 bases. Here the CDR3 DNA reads TGCAGCGCAAGGACAGGGGAGCACTACGAGCAGTACTTC. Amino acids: CSARTGEHYEQYF.

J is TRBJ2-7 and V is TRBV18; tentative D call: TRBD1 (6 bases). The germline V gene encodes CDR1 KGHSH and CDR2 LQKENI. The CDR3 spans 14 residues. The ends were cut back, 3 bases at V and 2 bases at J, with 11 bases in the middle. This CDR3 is CASSPQGRTYEQYF. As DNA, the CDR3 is TGTGCCAGCTCACCGCAGGGGAGAACCTACGAGCAGTACTTC. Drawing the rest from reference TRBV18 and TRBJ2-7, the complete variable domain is NAGVMQNPRHLVRRRGQEARLRCSPMKGHSHVYWYRQLPEEGLKFMVYLQKENIIDESGMPKERFSAEFPKEGPSILRIQQVVRGDSAAYFCASSPQGRTYEQYFGPGTRLTVT.

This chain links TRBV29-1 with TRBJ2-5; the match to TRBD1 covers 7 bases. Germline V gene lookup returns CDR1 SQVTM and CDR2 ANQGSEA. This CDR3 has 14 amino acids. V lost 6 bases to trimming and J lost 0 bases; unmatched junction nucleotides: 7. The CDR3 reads CSVVRQGHQETQYF. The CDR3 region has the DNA TGCAGCGTCGTACGACAGGGACACCAAGAGACCCAGTACTTC.

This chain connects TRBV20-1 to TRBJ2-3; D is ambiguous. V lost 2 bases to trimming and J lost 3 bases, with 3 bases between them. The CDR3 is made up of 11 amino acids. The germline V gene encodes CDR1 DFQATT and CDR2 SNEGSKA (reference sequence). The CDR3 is CSARHTDTQYF. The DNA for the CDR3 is TGCAGTGCTAGACATACAGATACGCAGTATTTT.

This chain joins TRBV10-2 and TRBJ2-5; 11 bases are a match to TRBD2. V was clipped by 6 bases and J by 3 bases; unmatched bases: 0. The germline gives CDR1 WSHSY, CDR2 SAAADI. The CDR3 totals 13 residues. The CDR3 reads CASRLAGEETQYF. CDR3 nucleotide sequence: TGCGCCAGCAGACTAGCGGGAGAAGAGACCCAGTACTTC.

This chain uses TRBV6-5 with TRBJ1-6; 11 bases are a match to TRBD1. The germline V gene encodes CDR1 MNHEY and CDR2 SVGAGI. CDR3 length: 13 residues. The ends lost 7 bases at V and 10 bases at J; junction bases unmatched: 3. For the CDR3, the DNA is TGTGCCAGCAAGGACAGGGGGCAATCACCCCTCCACTTT. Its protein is CASKDRGQSPLHF.

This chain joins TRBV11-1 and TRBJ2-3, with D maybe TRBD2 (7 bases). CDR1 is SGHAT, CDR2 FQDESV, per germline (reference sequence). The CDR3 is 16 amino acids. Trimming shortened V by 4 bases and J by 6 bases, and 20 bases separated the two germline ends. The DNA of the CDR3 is TGTGCCAGCAGCTCGGAGGGGGGGTTTCTGAGTGATACGCAGTATTTT. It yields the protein CASSSEGGFLSDTQYF.

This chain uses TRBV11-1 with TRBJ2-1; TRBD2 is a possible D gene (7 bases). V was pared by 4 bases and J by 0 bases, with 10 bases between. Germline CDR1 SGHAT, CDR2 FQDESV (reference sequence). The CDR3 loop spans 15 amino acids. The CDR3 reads CASSSGGHSYNEQFF. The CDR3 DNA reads TGTGCCAGCAGCTCGGGGGGCCACTCCTACAATGAGCAGTTCTTC.

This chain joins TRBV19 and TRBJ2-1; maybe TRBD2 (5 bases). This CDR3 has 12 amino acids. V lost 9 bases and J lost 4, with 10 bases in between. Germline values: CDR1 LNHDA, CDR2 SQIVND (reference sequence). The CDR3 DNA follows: TGTGCCAGCGGACTGTCTTACAATGAGCAGTTCTTC. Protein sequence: CASGLSYNEQFF.

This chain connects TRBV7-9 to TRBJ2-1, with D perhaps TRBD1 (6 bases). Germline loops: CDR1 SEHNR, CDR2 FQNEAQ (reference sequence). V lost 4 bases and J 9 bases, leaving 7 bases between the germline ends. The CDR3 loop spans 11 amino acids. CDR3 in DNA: TGTGCCAGCAGCTACAGGGTTGAGCAGTTCTTC. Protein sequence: CASSYRVEQFF.

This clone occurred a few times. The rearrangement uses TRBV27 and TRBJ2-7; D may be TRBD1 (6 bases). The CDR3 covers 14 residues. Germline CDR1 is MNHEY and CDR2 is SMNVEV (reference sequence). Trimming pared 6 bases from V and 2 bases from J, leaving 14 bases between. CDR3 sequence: CASSPYGQPYEQYF. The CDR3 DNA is TGTGCCAGCAGCCCCTACGGACAGCCCTACGAGCAGTACTTC.

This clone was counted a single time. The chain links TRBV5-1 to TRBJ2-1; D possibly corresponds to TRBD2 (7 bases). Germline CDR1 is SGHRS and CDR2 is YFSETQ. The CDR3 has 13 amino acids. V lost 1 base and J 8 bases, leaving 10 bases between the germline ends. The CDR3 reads CASSLRGGDEQFF. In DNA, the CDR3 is TGCGCCAGCAGCTTGAGAGGGGGGGATGAGCAGTTCTTC.

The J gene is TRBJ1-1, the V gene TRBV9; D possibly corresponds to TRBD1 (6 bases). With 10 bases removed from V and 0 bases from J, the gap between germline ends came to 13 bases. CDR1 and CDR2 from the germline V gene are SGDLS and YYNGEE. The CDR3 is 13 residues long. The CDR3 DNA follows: TGTGCCTGCTCCAGGGGATTGAACACTGAAGCTTTCTTT. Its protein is CACSRGLNTEAFF.

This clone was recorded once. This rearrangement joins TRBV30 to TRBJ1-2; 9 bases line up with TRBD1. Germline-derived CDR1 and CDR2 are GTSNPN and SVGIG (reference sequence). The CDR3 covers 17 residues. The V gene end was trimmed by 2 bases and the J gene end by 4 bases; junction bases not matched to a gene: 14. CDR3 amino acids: CAWSKLGETGGGYGYTF. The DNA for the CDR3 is TGTGCCTGGAGTAAGTTAGGAGAAACAGGGGGCGGCTATGGCTACACCTTC.

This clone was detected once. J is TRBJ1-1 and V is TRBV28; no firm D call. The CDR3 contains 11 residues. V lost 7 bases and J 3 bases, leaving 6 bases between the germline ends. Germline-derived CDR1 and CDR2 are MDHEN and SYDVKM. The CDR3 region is CASNRYTEAFF. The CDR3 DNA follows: TGTGCCAGCAACCGGTACACTGAAGCTTTCTTT.

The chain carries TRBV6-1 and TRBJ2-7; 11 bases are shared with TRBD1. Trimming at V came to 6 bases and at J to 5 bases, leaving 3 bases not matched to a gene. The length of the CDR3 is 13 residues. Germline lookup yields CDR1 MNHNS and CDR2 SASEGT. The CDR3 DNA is TGTGCCAGCAGGTGGACAGGGGGCGACGAGCAGTACTTC. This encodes CASRWTGGDEQYF.

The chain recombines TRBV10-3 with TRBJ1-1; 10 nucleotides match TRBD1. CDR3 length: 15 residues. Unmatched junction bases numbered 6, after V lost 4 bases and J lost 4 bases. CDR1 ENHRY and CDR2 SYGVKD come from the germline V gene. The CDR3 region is CAISGGTGAATEAFF. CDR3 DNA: TGTGCCATCAGTGGGGGGACAGGGGCGGCCACTGAAGCTTTCTTT.